The 2 T cell receptor beta chains presented below share a single source sample, sequenced in a study of blood T cells in healthy people across ages. Together with a sample-barcoded 5' primer, a J-beta primer mix was included in a second PCR lasting about 7 to 11 cycles. TCRdb re-called the 5' RACE reads with MiXCR, one entry per CDR3 protein. The sample has about 770,000 distinct CDR3 sequences; 40% to 50% are singletons. The sample was blood. The receptors come from a man in his 60s in good health.

V and J are TRBV29-1 and TRBJ2-1, with TRBD2 matching 8 bases. Germline V CDR1 and CDR2: SQVTM, ANQGSEA. Losses at the gene ends were 4 bases for V and 2 bases for J; bases not matched to a gene: 4. The CDR3 length is 14 residues. CDR3 protein: CSVGPGGPYNEQFF. Written as DNA, the CDR3 is TGCAGCGTTGGCCCGGGGGGGCCCTACAATGAGCAGTTCTTC.

The chain employs TRBV5-5 and TRBJ2-5; perhaps TRBD2 as D (5 bases). The CDR3 contains 16 residues. The V gene lost 0 bases and the J gene lost 11 bases, with 23 bases spanning the gap. Per the germline V gene, CDR1 is SGHKS and CDR2 is YYEKEE (reference sequence). CDR3 sequence reads: CASSLEAPAVGNGQYF. In DNA form, the CDR3 reads TGTGCCAGCAGCTTGGAGGCCCCAGCGGTCGGCAATGGGCAGTACTTC.